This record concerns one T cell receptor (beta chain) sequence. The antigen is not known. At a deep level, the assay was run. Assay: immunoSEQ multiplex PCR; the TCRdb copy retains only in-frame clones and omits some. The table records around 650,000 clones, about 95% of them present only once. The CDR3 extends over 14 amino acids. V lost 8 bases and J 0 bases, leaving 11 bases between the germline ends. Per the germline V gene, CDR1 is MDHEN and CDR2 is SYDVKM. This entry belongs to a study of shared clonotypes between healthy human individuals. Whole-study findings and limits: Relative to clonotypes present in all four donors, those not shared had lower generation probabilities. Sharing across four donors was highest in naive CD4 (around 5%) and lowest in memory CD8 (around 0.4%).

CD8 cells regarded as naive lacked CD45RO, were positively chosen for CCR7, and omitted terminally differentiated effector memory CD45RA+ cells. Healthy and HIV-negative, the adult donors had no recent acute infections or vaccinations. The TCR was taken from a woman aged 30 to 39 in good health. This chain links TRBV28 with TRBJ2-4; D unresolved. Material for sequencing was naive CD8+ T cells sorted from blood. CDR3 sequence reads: CASRRILAKNIQYF. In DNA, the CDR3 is TGTGCCAGCCGCAGGATACTAGCCAAAAACATTCAGTACTTC.